The clone carrying this T cell receptor beta chain was observed a few times. Its antigen remains unidentified. The source of the sample is a study of glioma-infiltrating T cells. Using RNA template, CDR3s of TCR alpha and beta were amplified with iRepertoire arm-PCR. TCRdb recomputed calls from the multiplex PCR reads with MiXCR, one row per CDR3 protein. Of roughly 120,000 distinct CDR3 sequences in the sample, 23% were seen once. Notes on the study in general: Above-expected tissue-blood divergence occurred in all gliomas, most in low-grade ones.

The CDR3 totals 16 residues. The V gene's germline CDR1 is LNHDA and CDR2 SQIVND (reference sequence). V dropped 7 bases and J dropped 0 bases, with 18 bases sitting between them. The chain uses TRBV19 and TRBJ1-2; D ambiguous. Specimen: glioma tissue, nonneoplastic brain tissue, or PBMCs (not recorded which). This TCR derives from a human donor with low-grade glioma or glioblastoma, undergoing nonglioma brain surgery, or in good health (not recorded which). CDR3 sequence: CASKSSGTLSNYGYTF. The CDR3 DNA reads TGTGCCAGTAAGTCTTCCGGAACACTGTCTAACTATGGCTACACCTTC.